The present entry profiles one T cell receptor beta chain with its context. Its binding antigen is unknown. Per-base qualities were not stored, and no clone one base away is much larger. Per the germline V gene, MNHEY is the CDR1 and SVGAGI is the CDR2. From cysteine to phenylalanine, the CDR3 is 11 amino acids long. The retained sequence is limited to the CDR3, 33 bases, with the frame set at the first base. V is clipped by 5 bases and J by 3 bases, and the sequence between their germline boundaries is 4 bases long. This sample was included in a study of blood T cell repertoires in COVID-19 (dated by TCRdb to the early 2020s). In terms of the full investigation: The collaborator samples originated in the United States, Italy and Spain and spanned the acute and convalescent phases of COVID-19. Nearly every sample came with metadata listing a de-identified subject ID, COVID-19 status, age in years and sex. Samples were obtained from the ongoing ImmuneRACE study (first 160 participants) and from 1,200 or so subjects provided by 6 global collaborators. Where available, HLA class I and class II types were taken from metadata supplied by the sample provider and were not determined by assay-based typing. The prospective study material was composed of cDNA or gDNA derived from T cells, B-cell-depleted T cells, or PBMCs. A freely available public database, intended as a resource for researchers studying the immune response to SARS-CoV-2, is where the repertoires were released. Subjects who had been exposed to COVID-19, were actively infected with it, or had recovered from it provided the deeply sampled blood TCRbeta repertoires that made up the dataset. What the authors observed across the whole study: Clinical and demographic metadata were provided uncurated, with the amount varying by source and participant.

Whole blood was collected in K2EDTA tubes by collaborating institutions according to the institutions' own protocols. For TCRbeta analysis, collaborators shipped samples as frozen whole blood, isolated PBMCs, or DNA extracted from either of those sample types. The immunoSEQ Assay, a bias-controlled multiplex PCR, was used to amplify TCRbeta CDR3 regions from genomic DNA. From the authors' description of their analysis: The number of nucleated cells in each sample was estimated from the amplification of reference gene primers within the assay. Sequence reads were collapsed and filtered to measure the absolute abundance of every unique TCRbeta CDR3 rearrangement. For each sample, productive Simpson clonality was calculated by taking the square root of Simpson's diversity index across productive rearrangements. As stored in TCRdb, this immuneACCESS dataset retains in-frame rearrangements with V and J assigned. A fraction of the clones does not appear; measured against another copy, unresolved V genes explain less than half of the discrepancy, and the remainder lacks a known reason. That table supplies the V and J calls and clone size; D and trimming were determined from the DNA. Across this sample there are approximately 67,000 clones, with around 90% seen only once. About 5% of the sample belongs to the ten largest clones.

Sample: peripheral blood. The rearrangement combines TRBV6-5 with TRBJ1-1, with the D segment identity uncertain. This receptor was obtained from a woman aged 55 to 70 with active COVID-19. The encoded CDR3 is CASSPHTEAFF. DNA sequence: TGTGCCAGCAGTCCTCACACTGAAGCTTTCTTT.